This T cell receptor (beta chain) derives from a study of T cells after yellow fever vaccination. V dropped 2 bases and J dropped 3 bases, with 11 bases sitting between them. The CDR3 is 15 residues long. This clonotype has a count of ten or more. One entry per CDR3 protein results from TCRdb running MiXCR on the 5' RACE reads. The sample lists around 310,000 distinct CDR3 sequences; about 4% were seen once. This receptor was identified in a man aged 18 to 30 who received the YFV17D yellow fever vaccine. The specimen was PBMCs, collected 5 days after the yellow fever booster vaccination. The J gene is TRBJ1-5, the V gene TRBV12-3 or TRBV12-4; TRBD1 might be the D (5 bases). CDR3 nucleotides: TGTGCCAGCAGTTTATGGCAGGGAAACAATCAGCCCCAGCATTTT. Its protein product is CASSLWQGNNQPQHF.